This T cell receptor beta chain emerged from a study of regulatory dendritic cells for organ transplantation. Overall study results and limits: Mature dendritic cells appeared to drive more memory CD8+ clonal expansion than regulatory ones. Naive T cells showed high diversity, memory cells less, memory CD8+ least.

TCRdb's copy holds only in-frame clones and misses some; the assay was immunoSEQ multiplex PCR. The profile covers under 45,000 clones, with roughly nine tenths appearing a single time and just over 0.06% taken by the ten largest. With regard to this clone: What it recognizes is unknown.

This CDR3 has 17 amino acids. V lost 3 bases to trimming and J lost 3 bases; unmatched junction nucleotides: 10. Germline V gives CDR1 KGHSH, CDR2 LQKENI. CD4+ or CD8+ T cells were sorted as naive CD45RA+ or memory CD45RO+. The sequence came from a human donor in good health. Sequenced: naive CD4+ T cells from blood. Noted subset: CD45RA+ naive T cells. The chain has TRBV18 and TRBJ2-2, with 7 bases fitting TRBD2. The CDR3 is CASSPLGSGSYTGELFF. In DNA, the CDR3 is TGTGCCAGCTCACCGCTCGGTAGCGGGTCATACACCGGGGAGCTGTTTTTT.